The 10 T cell receptor beta chains in this list originate from one sample, sequenced in a study of blood T cell repertoires in COVID-19. Measured with immunoSEQ multiplex PCR; TCRdb has only the in-frame clones, and not every one. The table has fewer than 350,000 clones, 90% seen once; the top ten hold roughly 1.5%. The sequenced sample consisted of PBMCs or T cells enriched from blood (not recorded which). These receptors were obtained from a young woman with acute COVID-19.

The chain combines TRBV7-9 with TRBJ2-7; D perhaps matches TRBD1 (6 bases). The length of the CDR3 is 13 residues. In germline, CDR1 is SEHNR, CDR2 FQNEAQ (reference sequence). The V gene lost 1 base and the J gene lost 9 bases, with 13 bases spanning the gap. Written as DNA, the CDR3 is TGTGCCAGCAGCTTAGGGACAGAGTTTGGGCAGTACTTC. Its protein product is CASSLGTEFGQYF.

This clone was observed a handful of times. The chain couples TRBV4-1 to TRBJ2-1; 8 bases are shared with TRBD2. This CDR3 is built from 16 residues. CDR1 and CDR2 (germline): MGHRA, YSYEKL. V was clipped by 5 bases and J by 8 bases; unmatched bases: 14. The CDR3 protein is CASSWGLVGSKDEQFF. CDR3 bases: TGCGCCAGCAGCTGGGGACTAGTGGGGAGTAAGGATGAGCAGTTCTTC.

The chain carries TRBV7-2 and TRBJ2-1, with 10 nucleotides matching TRBD2. This CDR3 has 18 amino acids. The V and J ends lost 5 bases and 2 bases, in that order; junction bases with no gene match: 12. Germline CDR1 and CDR2: SGHTA and FQGNSA. The CDR3 DNA is TGTGCCAGCAGCCCACAAGCGGGAGGGAGGTTCCCCTACAATGAGCAGTTCTTC. The encoded protein is CASSPQAGGRFPYNEQFF.

The count of this clone is one. This chain joins TRBV10-3 and TRBJ1-1; perhaps TRBD1 as D (5 bases). Germline V gene data show CDR1 as ENHRY and CDR2 as SYGVKD. The CDR3 extends over 15 amino acids. V shed 3 bases and J shed 4 bases, with 15 bases lying between them. This CDR3 reads CAISEGGAPLTEAFF. The CDR3 nucleotides read TGTGCCATCAGTGAAGGAGGGGCGCCGCTCACTGAAGCTTTCTTT.

The rearrangement links TRBV28 to TRBJ1-2, with a tentative D call TRBD1 (5 bases). Trimming took 5 bases from V and 7 from J, leaving 11 bases between them. From germline, CDR1 is MDHEN and CDR2 SYDVKM. CDR3 length: 12 residues. CDR3: CASSQGRLGYTF. For the CDR3, the DNA is TGTGCCAGCAGTCAGGGTCGACTTGGCTACACCTTC.

The V and J genes are TRBV7-9 and TRBJ2-5; the D gene is possibly TRBD2 (6 bases). The V gene lost 1 base and the J gene lost 10 bases, with 19 bases spanning the gap. The CDR3 runs 15 residues. Germline lookup yields CDR1 SEHNR and CDR2 FQNEAQ (reference sequence). CDR3 amino acids: CASSLDSGRDRGQYF. DNA of the CDR3: TGTGCCAGCAGCTTAGATTCAGGGCGGGACCGGGGCCAGTACTTC.

The J gene is TRBJ2-2, the V gene TRBV28; a weak D match, TRBD2 (5 bases). Germline V CDR1 and CDR2: MDHEN, SYDVKM. This CDR3 is built from 15 residues. Trimming shortened V by 3 bases and J by 5 bases, and 13 bases separated the two germline ends. The CDR3 loop reads CASSFLTTGTGELFF. The DNA of the CDR3 is TGTGCCAGCAGTTTCTTGACTACCGGGACCGGGGAGCTGTTTTTT.

This clone appeared once. This sequence joins TRBV29-1 and TRBJ2-1; D is possibly TRBD1 (6 bases). V lost 5 bases, J lost 9 bases, and 20 bases lay in between. Germline loops: CDR1 SQVTM, CDR2 ANQGSEA. The CDR3 runs to 14 residues. The CDR3 nucleotides are TGCAGCGTTCTTCTGCCGACAGGCGGAGTTGAGCAGTTCTTC. This gives the protein CSVLLPTGGVEQFF.

This clone was found once. The rearrangement joins TRBV21-1 to TRBJ2-5; no check of the table's D call, TRBD1, against the DNA was made. TRBV21-1 constitutes a pseudogene. The CDR3 covers 17 residues. CDR3 residues: CASSNQGQGNKWETQYF. In DNA, the CDR3 is TGTGCCAGCAGCAACCAAGGACAGGGAAATAAGTGGGAGACCCAGTACTTC.

This clone has a single count. This rearrangement joins TRBV10-3 to TRBJ1-2, with a tentative D call TRBD1 (5 bases). The CDR3 length is 12 residues. V was pared by 4 bases and J by 8 bases, with 11 bases between. From germline, CDR1 is ENHRY and CDR2 SYGVKD. CDR3 sequence (DNA): TGTGCCATCAGTGGCGGGACGGGGGGCTACACCTTC. Its protein product is CAISGGTGGYTF.